This T cell receptor beta chain was documented in a study of PD-1 blockade in classical Hodgkin lymphoma. General study results and limits: Newly diagnosed patients were said to have less baseline TCR diversity than healthy donors did.

Time point denoted: cycle 4 day 1 (C4D1), after 6 weeks of nivolumab. Brentuximab vedotin exposure varied among the patients, all of whom had relapsed after autologous stem cell transplantation. From germline, CDR1 is SGHRS and CDR2 YFSETQ. CDR3 size: 15 residues. The V gene lost 2 bases and the J gene lost 7 bases, with 13 bases spanning the gap. Concerning this clone itself: Antigen: not known.

Sequencing was performed with immunoSEQ multiplex PCR; in TCRdb, only in-frame clones are kept and a portion is missing. The sample shows 25,000 or so clones, roughly 90% of them seen only once. This TCR was sampled from a human donor with classical Hodgkin lymphoma. The chain couples TRBV5-1 to TRBJ1-6; D is unclear. Material: peripheral blood mononuclear cells (PBMCs), obtained before the fourth cycle of nivolumab. CDR3: CASSLGITPNSPLHF. In nucleotides, the CDR3 is TGCGCCAGCAGCTTAGGGATTACCCCGAATTCACCCCTCCACTTT.